The following is a TCR beta chain sequence with its context. As yet, its antigen is unknown. These data come from a study of T cell responses to AZD1222 COVID-19 vaccine. Study-wide points: Rises in breadth and depth of Spike-specific TCRs came after two AZD1222 doses.

Sequenced by immunoSEQ multiplex PCR; TCRdb stores in-frame clones only, minus some. The table has 98,000 or so clones, 84% seen once. Germline CDR1 DFQATT, CDR2 SNEGSKA (reference sequence). CDR3 length: 11 amino acids. Trimming at V came to 6 bases and at J to 11 bases, leaving 8 bases not matched to a gene. The chain carries TRBV20-1 and TRBJ1-1, with 8 bases lining up with TRBD1. The source is an adult who received the AZD1222 COVID-19 vaccine. Material: peripheral blood, obtained 28 days after the second AZD1222 dose. CDR3 coding DNA: TGCAGTGCCACTAAGGACAGGGCGGCTTTCTTT. This gives the protein CSATKDRAAFF.